This T cell receptor (beta chain) was sequenced in a study of cytomegalovirus exposure and HLA in healthy donors. Study details: Ancestry clustering placed around four fifths of under 450 genotyped donors in the Caucasian-associated cluster. Points from the study as a whole: Cytomegalovirus association was assigned to over 150 TCR beta chains.

This clone was found once. Its antigen is currently unknown. Primers for the PCR totalled 60 Vbeta and 13 Jbeta. Sequenced by immunoSEQ multiplex PCR; TCRdb stores in-frame clones only, minus some. The sample lists roughly 120,000 clones; 81% were seen once. Sequenced input: PBMCs. The TCR originated in a woman aged 40 to 50 in good health and CMV-seronegative.

The CDR3: CASSSWRLLAGGYNEQFF. The DNA for the CDR3 is TGCGCCAGCAGCTCATGGCGATTATTAGCGGGAGGCTACAATGAGCAGTTCTTC. The chain links TRBV5-1 to TRBJ2-1; the match to TRBD2 covers 10 bases. Germline CDR1 SGHRS, CDR2 YFSETQ. This CDR3 region has 18 residues. The ends lost 3 bases at V and 3 bases at J; junction bases unmatched: 12.